This T cell receptor beta chain stems from a study of PD-1 blockade in classical Hodgkin lymphoma. From germline, CDR1 is SGHDN and CDR2 FVKESK. V shed 3 bases and J shed 5 bases, with 8 bases lying between them. The CDR3 has 13 residues. Relapse after autologous stem cell transplantation occurred in every patient, and brentuximab vedotin exposure varied. Only in-frame clones appear in the TCRdb table, and some are missing; sequencing was by immunoSEQ multiplex PCR. This repertoire shows about 94,000 clones, 85% to 90% found once; its top ten account for approximately 11%. The sequences come from peripheral blood mononuclear cells (PBMCs), collected before the second cycle of nivolumab. The V call is TRBV14, the J call TRBJ2-1; no definite D call. The origin of this receptor is a human donor with classical Hodgkin lymphoma. CDR3 sequence reads: CASSQVLDNEQFF. In nucleotides, the CDR3 is TGTGCCAGCAGCCAGGTCCTCGACAATGAGCAGTTCTTC. The full variable domain, in which reference TRBV14 and TRBJ2-1 provide the parts outside the CDR3, is EAGVTQFPSHSVIEKGQTVTLRCDPISGHDNLYWYRRVMGKEIKFLLHFVKESKQDESGMPNNRFLAERTGGTYSTLKVQPAELEDSGVYFCASSQVLDNEQFFGPGTRLTVL.